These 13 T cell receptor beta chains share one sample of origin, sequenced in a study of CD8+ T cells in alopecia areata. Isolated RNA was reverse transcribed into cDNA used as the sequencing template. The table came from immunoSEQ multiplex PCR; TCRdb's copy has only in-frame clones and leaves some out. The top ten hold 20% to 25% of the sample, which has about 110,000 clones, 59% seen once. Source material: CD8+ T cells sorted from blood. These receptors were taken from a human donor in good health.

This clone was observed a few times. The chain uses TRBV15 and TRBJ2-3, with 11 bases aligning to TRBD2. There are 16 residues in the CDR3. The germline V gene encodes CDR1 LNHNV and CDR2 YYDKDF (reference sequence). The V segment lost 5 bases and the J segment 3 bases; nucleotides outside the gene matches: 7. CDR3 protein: CATSVGTSGWTDTQYF. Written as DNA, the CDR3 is TGTGCCACCAGCGTCGGGACTAGCGGATGGACAGATACGCAGTATTTT.

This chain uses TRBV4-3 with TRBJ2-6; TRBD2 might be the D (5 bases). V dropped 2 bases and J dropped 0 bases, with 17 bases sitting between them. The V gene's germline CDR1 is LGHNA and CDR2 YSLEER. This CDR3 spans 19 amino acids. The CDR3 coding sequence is TGCGCCAGCAGCCAACTCGGGATGACCGAGCCCTCTGGGGCCAACGTCCTGACTTTC. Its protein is CASSQLGMTEPSGANVLTF.

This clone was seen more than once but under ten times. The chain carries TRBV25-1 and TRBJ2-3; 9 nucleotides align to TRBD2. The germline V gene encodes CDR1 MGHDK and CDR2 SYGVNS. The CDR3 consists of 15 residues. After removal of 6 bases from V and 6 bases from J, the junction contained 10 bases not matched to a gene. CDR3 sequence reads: CASSTGGGAKDTQYF. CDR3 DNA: TGTGCCAGCAGCACAGGCGGGGGGGCCAAGGATACGCAGTATTTT. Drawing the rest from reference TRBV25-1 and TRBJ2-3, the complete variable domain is EADIYQTPRYLVIGTGKKITLECSQTMGHDKMYWYQQDPGMELHLIHYSYGVNSTEKGDLSSESTVSRIRTEHFPLTLESARPSHTSQYLCASSTGGGAKDTQYFGPGTRLTVL.

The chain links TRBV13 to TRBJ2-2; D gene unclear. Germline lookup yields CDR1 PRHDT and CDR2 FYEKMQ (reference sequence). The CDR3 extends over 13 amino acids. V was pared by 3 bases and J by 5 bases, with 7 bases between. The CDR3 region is CASSFASTGELFF. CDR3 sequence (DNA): TGTGCCAGCAGCTTTGCCTCGACCGGGGAGCTGTTTTTT.

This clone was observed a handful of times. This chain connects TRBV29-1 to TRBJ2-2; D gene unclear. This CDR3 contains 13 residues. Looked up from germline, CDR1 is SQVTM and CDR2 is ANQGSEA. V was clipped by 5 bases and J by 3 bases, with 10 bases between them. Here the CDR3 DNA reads TGCAGCGTTACCCTAGGGCACACCGGGGAGCTGTTTTTT. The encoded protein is CSVTLGHTGELFF.

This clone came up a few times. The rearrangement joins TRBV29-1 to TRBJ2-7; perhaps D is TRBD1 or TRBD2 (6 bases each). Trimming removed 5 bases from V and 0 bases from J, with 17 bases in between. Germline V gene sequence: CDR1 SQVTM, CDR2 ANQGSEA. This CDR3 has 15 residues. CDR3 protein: CSVRGAVLSSYEQYF. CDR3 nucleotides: TGCAGCGTTAGGGGGGCGGTACTGAGCTCCTACGAGCAGTACTTC.

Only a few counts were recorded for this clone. CDR3 DNA sequence: TGCAGCGTTCAGGAGGGAAGCACTGAAGCTTTCTTT. Its translation: CSVQEGSTEAFF. The chain couples TRBV29-1 to TRBJ1-1; no definite D call. The CDR3 is made up of 12 amino acids. Germline V gene lookup returns CDR1 SQVTM and CDR2 ANQGSEA. Trimming shortened V by 5 bases and J by 4 bases, and 11 bases separated the two germline ends.

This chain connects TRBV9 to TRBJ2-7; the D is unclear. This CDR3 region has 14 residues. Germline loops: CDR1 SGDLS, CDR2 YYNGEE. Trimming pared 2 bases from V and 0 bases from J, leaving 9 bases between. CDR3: CASSVGVRSYEQYF. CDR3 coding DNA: TGTGCCAGCAGCGTTGGGGTCCGCTCCTACGAGCAGTACTTC.

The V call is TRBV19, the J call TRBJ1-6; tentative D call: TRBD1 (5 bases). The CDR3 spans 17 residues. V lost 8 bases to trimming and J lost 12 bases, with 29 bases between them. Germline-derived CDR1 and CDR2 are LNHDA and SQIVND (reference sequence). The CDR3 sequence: CASSPPGPPSGALPLHF. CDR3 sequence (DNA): TGTGCCAGTTCTCCACCGGGACCGCCAAGCGGAGCTCTACCCCTCCACTTT.

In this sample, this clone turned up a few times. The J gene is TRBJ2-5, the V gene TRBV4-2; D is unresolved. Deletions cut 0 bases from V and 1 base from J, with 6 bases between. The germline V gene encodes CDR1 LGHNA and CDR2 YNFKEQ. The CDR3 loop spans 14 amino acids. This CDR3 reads CASSQEGSQETQYF. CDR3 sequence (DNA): TGTGCCAGCAGCCAAGAGGGCAGCCAAGAGACCCAGTACTTC.

CDR3 in amino acids: CASSLERVETQYF. DNA for the CDR3: TGTGCCAGCAGCTTGGAACGGGTAGAGACCCAGTACTTC. The chain combines TRBV5-6 with TRBJ2-5; D ambiguous. Germline-derived CDR1 and CDR2 are SGHDT and YYEEEE. The CDR3 loop spans 13 amino acids. The V gene lost 0 bases and the J gene lost 4 bases, with 7 bases spanning the gap.

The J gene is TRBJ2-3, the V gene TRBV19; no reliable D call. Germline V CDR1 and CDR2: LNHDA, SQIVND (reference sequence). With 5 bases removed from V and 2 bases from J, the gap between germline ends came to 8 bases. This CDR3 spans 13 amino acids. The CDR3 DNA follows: TGTGCCAGTAGTTGGCGAGACACAGATACGCAGTATTTT. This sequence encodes CASSWRDTDTQYF.

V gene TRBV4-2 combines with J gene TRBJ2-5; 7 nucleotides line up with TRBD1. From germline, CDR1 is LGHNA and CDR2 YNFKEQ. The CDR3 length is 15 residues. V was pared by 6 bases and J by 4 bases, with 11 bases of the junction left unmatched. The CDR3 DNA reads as TGTGCCAGCAGACCCAGGGGGAGTTGGTTAGAGACCCAGTACTTC. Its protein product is CASRPRGSWLETQYF.